The rows below give T cell receptor beta chains drawn from one sample of a study of T cell repertoires in cytomegalovirus infection. TCRdb passed the reads through MiXCR, listing each CDR3 protein once. The repertoire includes 110,000 or so distinct CDR3 sequences, about 30% of them detected once, and more than 35% sits in the top ten. The antigens of these receptors remain unknown. The material sequenced was CD8+ T cells from cultured PBMCs, taken from culture after CMV antigen stimulation. The origin of the receptors is a human donor in good health (CMV status not recorded). Some clones in this sample may be carry-over from other donors' samples. The CDR3 runs from the conserved cysteine through the conserved F or W.

j_call v_call cdr3_aa
TRBJ2-3 TRBV9 CASSVVAGEYTDTQYF
TRBJ2-1 TRBV6-5 CASSGARGNEQFF
TRBJ1-6 TRBV4-1 CASSQGDFNSPLHF
TRBJ1-2 TRBV4-2 CASSPAGQRPALGYGYTF
TRBJ2-1 TRBV5-1 CASSLWRGGLDEQFF
TRBJ2-1 TRBV28 CASSWGQGEVSEQFF
TRBJ1-2 TRBV4-3 CASSQVTGGTLYGYTF
TRBJ1-5 TRBV12-3/TRBV12-4 CASSRRDSPWEPQHF
TRBJ2-2 TRBV12-3/TRBV12-4 CASTPLAGDTGELFF
TRBJ2-7 TRBV7-9 CASSSGQNSYEQYF
TRBJ1-2 TRBV4-2 CASSQEPTTLPGYTF
TRBJ1-1 TRBV4-1 CASSQSGTGVAEAFF
TRBJ1-2 TRBV20-1 CSAKFGTNLKTRGYTF
TRBJ1-4 TRBV25-1 CASSDDRTRGGEKLFF
TRBJ2-3 TRBV19 CASSPSDVTITQYF
TRBJ2-7 TRBV6-1 CASSEVGESTYEQYF
TRBJ1-1 TRBV5-6 CASSLGGLENTEAFF
TRBJ2-5 TRBV2 CASITGGRGLPETQYF
TRBJ2-1 TRBV6-1 CASSQENPHNEQFF
TRBJ2-1 TRBV29-1 CSVGAGGPYNEQFF
TRBJ2-7 TRBV7-6 CASSSSRGILAYEQYF
TRBJ2-2 TRBV24-1 CATSEWDITGELFF
TRBJ1-4 TRBV4-1 CASKLSGGEGEKLFF
TRBJ1-1 TRBV19 CASSMDTEAFF
TRBJ2-1 TRBV6-2/TRBV6-3 CASSYSGTYNEQFF
TRBJ1-6 TRBV12-5 CASGISDRSGSPLHF
TRBJ1-5 TRBV7-9 CASSNGNQPQHF
TRBJ2-7 TRBV4-1 CASSQPGQGLSEQYF
TRBJ2-7 TRBV15 CATSKLRDSKYEQYF
TRBJ2-1 TRBV4-1 CASSQEEASRYNEQFF
TRBJ1-6 TRBV28 CASSLGRDSYNSPLHF
TRBJ2-6 TRBV12-3/TRBV12-4 CASSLQGASGANVLTF
TRBJ2-3 TRBV7-9 CASSLGYTTTDTQYF
TRBJ1-1 TRBV10-3 CAISESLDWAFF
TRBJ2-2 TRBV7-9 CASSLRDGTTGELFF
TRBJ2-5 TRBV27 CASRDRGQETQYF
TRBJ1-1 TRBV7-9 CASSLGAGHLTNTEAFF
TRBJ2-1 TRBV4-1 CASSQVAGAGEQFF
TRBJ2-7 TRBV28 CASRPQGNRGYEQYF
TRBJ1-1 TRBV15 CATSRDRAENTEAFF
TRBJ1-1 TRBV7-8 CASSPPGGNTEAFF
TRBJ2-7 TRBV10-3 CAISEYSYEQYF
TRBJ2-3 TRBV12-5 CASGPGTSGPDTQYF
TRBJ2-5 TRBV6-5 CASRFGETQYF
TRBJ1-2 TRBV6-6 CASSEQGQGPNSRDGYTF
TRBJ1-5 TRBV28 CASSLLVASMGNQPQHF
TRBJ1-5 TRBV28 CASSFPTYPGTGEKSNQPQHF
TRBJ1-4 TRBV7-9 CASSFTRGDSTNEKLFF
TRBJ1-3 TRBV7-6 CASSADESSGNTIYF
TRBJ2-3 TRBV7-8 CASSPAGASTDTQYF
TRBJ2-5 TRBV7-6 CASSSDREETQYF
TRBJ2-3 TRBV6-1 CASSASGGSSTDTQYF
TRBJ1-4 TRBV5-5 CASSWEFNEKLFF
TRBJ2-2 TRBV19 CASKGTPNTGELFF
TRBJ2-1 TRBV27 CASIKGGGNEQFF